The present T cell receptor beta chain was sequenced within a study of patients and donors after allogeneic stem cell transplantation (dated by TCRdb to 2020 to 2022). Inclusive of the bounding cysteine and phenylalanine, the CDR3 is 13 residues long. The read is trimmed to its CDR3 DNA, 39 bases read in frame from base 1. The germline V gene (reference sequence) yields SEHNR for CDR1 and FQNEAQ for CDR2. V loses 2 bases, J loses 6 bases, and the germline ends lie 9 bases apart. Comment on this clonotype: The clone's antigen remains unknown. Per-base quality was not reported, and no clone a single base away is much larger than it.

The method behind the library was RT-PCR. Reads for this sample came from a NextSeq 550. Through fastp at Q25 and MiXCR, TCRdb rebuilt clones from the public reads, retaining in-frame beta chains. When rows share a CDR3 protein, they turn into one entry using the most common DNA and genes. For this sample the table gives about 39,000 distinct CDR3 sequences, of which over 25% were detected only once. The ten largest clones take up around 72% of the sample. The sequenced sample was blood, either unsorted or a sorted T cell fraction (not recorded which). This sequence was found in a human donor who was either an allogeneic HSCT recipient or a stem cell or donor lymphocyte infusion donor (not recorded which). It is not recorded whose cells these are; they may come from a transplant donor. Recombination connected TRBV7-9 to TRBJ2-3; there is no confident call for the D gene. The CDR3 reads CASSLRYGDTQYF. The DNA sequence follows: TGTGCCAGCAGCTTACGATATGGGGATACGCAGTATTTT.